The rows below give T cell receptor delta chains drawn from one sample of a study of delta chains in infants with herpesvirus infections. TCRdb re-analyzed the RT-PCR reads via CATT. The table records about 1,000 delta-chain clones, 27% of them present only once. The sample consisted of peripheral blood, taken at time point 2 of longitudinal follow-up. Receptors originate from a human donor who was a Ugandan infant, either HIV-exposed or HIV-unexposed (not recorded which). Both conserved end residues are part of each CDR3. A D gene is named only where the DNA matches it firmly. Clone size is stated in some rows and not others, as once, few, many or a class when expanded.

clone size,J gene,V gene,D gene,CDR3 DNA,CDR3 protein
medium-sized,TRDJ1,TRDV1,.,TGTGCTCTTGGGGAACTCCCATCTCCGACCGATAAACTCATCTTT,CALGELPSPTDKLIF
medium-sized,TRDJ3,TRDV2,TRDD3,TGTGCCTGTGACACCGGGGGATACAGCTCCTGGGACACCCGACAGATGTTTTTC,CACDTGGYSSWDTRQMFF
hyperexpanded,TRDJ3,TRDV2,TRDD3,TGTGCCTGTGACAGTACTGGGGGATACCAAACCTGGGACACCCGACAGATGTTTTTC,CACDSTGGYQTWDTRQMFF
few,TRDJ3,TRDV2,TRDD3,TGTGCCTGTGACAAACTGGGGGATCACGGGGACACCCGACAGATGTTTTTC,CACDKLGDHGDTRQMFF
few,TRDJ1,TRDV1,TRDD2,TGTGCTCTTGGGGATGGGTTACTTCCTACTCCGCGTCTAGTCTCTGTCAGATCCGATAAACTCATCTTT,CALGDGLLPTPRLVSVRSDKLIF
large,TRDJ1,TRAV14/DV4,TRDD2,TGTGCTCTGAGTGAGTTTAATGGCTTCCTACGGCTACTGGGATTTACCTACACCGATAAACTCATCTTT,CALSEFNGFLRLLGFTYTDKLIF
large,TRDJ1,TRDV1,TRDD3,TGTGCTCTTGGGGTTAAACTGTTGGCTAACTGGGGGATAGACACCGATAAACTCATCTTT,CALGVKLLANWGIDTDKLIF
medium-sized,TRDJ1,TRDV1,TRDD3,TGTGCTCTTGGGGAACGTTCCTCCTGGGGGATACCCGCGTACACCGATAAACTCATCTTT,CALGERSSWGIPAYTDKLIF
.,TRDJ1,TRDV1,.,TGTGCTCTTGGGACCTACGGCCTGGGGTTGATTTCCGATAAACTCATCTTT,CALGTYGLGLISDKLIF
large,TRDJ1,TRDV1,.,TGTGCTCTTGGGGACACTTCCCTACTGGGCTCCAAGGCCGATAAACTCATCTTT,CALGDTSLLGSKADKLIF
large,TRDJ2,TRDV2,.,TGTGCCTGTGACACCTGGGGGTTGACAGCACAACTCTTCTTT,CACDTWGLTAQLFF
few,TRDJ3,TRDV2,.,TGTGCCTGTGACACCGTCCTGGGGACACACCGCTCCTGGGACACCCGACAGATGTTTTTC,CACDTVLGTHRSWDTRQMFF
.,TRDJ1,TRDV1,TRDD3,TGTGCTCTTGGGGAAATGCCTACGGATTACTGGGGGATACTATACTTGCCTAGTAAACTCATCTTT,CALGEMPTDYWGILYLPSKLIF
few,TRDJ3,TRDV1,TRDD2,TGTGCTCTTGGGGACGCCTCCTACTTCCTAGCTGTACTGGAGCCGGCCTGGGACACCCGACAGATGTTTTTC,CALGDASYFLAVLEPAWDTRQMFF
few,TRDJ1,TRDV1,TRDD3,TGTGCTCTTGGGGAAGATCTCGGTCCTTTGGGGGATTCGTACACCGATAAACTCATCTTT,CALGEDLGPLGDSYTDKLIF
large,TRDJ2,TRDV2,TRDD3,TGTGCCTGTGACTCCTTACTGGGGGATAAGGATTTGACAGCACAACTCTTCTTT,CACDSLLGDKDLTAQLFF
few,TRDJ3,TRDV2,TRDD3,TGTGCCTGTGACGTACTGGGGGATACCTCCTGGGACACCCGACAGATGTTTTTC,CACDVLGDTSWDTRQMFF
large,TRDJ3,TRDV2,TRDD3,TGTGCCTGTGATACTGGGGGATACAAGACCTGGGACACCCGACAGATGTTTTTC,CACDTGGYKTWDTRQMFF
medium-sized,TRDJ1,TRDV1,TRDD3,TGTGCTCTTGGGGAACTTGACTGGGGGATACCGGCCGATAAACTCATCTTT,CALGELDWGIPADKLIF
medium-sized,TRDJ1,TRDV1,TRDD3,TGTGCTCTTGGTTCCAAGGGACCGGGTCGAGGGATACGCAGGAAACTCACCGATAAACTCATCTTT,CALGSKGPGRGIRRKLTDKLIF
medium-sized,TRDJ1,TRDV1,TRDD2,TGTGCTCTTGGGGAAGGGGCCCCTTCCTACGGGTACTGGGGCTTCACCGATAAACTCATCTTT,CALGEGAPSYGYWGFTDKLIF
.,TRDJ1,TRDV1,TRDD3,TGTGCTCTTGGGGAACCGTCCTCTTCCTACTGGGGGATTCACACCGATAAACTCATCTTT,CALGEPSSSYWGIHTDKLIF
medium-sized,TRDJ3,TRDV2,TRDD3,TGTGCCTGTGACACCGGGGGATACCCAAGCTCCTGGGACACCCGACAGATGTTTTTC,CACDTGGYPSSWDTRQMFF
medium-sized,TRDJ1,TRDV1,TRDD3,TGTGCTCTTGGGGAACTCGGCCTTCCCCCCAAACTGGGGGATGTGGGAGATAAACTCATCTTT,CALGELGLPPKLGDVGDKLIF
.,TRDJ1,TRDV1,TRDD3,TGTGCTCTTGGGACCCCTGGGGTTTACTGGGGTTCAGATAAACTCATCTTT,CALGTPGVYWGSDKLIF
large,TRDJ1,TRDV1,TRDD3,TGTGCTCTTACTACGATCCTGGGGGGAACCGATAAACTCATCTTT,CALTTILGGTDKLIF
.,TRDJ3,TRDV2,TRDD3,TGTGCCTGTGACACGCTGGGGGATACTTCCTGGGACACCCGACAGATGTTTTTC,CACDTLGDTSWDTRQMFF
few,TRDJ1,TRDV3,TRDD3,TGTGCCTTTACCTTCACTGGGGGATACCACACCGATAAACTCATCTTT,CAFTFTGGYHTDKLIF
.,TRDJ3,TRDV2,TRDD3,TGTGCCTGTGACAAAGTACTGGGGGATAAAAGCTCCTGGGACACCCGACAGATGTTTTTC,CACDKVLGDKSSWDTRQMFF
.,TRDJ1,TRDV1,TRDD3,TGTGCTCTTGGGGAACCAAAGGGGTCACCATCGCCATCTGGGGGATACTGCAGAGGGGCCACCGATAAACTCATCTTT,CALGEPKGSPSPSGGYCRGATDKLIF
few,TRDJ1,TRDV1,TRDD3,TGTGCTCTTGGGGAACCCCTCGGCTACTGGGGGACCCTGTACACCGATAAACTCATCTTT,CALGEPLGYWGTLYTDKLIF
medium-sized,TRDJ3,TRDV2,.,TGTGCCTGTGACACCACGGGGACGAAGGGCTCCTGGGACACCCGACAGATGTTTTTC,CACDTTGTKGSWDTRQMFF
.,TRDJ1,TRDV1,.,TGTGCTCTTGGGGAACTAGTATGGATACAAACCGATAAACTCATCTTT,CALGELVWIQTDKLIF
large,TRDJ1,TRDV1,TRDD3,TGTGCTCTTGGGGAAATGAGCTTCGGCGGGGGATACCCTTCGTACACCGATAAACTCATCTTT,CALGEMSFGGGYPSYTDKLIF
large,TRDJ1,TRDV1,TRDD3,TGTGCTCTTGGGTTTCCGACCCAACCCTTCTTTTACTGGGGGATACCCACCGACCGGGGAACCGATAAACTCATCTTT,CALGFPTQPFFYWGIPTDRGTDKLIF
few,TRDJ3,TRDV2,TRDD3,TGTGCCTGTGACCGACTGGGGGATAAGGGGACCTGGGACACCCGACAGATGTTTTTC,CACDRLGDKGTWDTRQMFF
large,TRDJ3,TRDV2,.,TGTGCCTGTGACACCTGGGACACCCGACAGATGTTTTTC,CACDTWDTRQMFF
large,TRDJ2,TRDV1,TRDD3,TGTGCTCTTGGGGAACTAATTCCTTCCAACTGGGGGTTTGCTTTGACAGCACAACTCTTCTTT,CALGELIPSNWGFALTAQLFF
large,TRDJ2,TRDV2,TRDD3,TGTGCCTGTGACATACTGGGGGATACTTTGACAGCACAACTCTTCTTT,CACDILGDTLTAQLFF
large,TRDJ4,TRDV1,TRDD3,TGTGCTCTTGGGGAACTAGTATTCCGTCCTGGGGGATCGGCCAGACCCCTGATCTTT,CALGELVFRPGGSARPLIF
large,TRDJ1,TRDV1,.,TGTGCTCTTGGGGAACACTACTTAACGGCCTCCGATAAACTCATCTTT,CALGEHYLTASDKLIF
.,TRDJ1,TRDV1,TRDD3,TGTGCTCTTGGGGAAATAGTGGCCCTACAGCTACTGGGGGATACACAAAAAAAACTCATCTTT,CALGEIVALQLLGDTQKKLIF
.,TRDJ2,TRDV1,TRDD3,TGTGCTCTTGGGGAACTAGGGGCGGGTCCTACGTGGGGGATACGGGGCCGAGCTTTGACAGCACAACTCTTCTTT,CALGELGAGPTWGIRGRALTAQLFF
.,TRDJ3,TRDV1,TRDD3,TGTGCTCTTGGGGATTACTTCCTAGAGGTACTGGGGGATACTCGCTCCTGGGACACCCGACAGATGTTTTTC,CALGDYFLEVLGDTRSWDTRQMFF
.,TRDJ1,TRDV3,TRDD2,TGTGCCTTCCTCGGCCTTCCTACGAGTACTGGCATTTACACCGATAAACTCATCTTT,CAFLGLPTSTGIYTDKLIF
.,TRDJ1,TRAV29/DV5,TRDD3,TGCAGTGTACTTCTATGCAGCAAGCGGGGGTGGGGGACTCCAACCGATAAACTCATCTTT,CSVLLCSKRGWGTPTDKLIF
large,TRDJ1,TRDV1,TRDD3,TGTGCTCTTGGGGAACTCCCCTCCTCCGTACTGGGGGATTACACCGATAAACTCATCTTT,CALGELPSSVLGDYTDKLIF
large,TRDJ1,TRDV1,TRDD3,TGTGCTCTTGGGGAACTCCTACGGGCATACTGGGGGATACGCGGTAATACCGATAAACTCATCTTT,CALGELLRAYWGIRGNTDKLIF
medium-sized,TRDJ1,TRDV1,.,TGTGCTCTTGGGGAAGGCTCTAGGGGCGATGGGGGCACCGATAAACTCATCTTT,CALGEGSRGDGGTDKLIF
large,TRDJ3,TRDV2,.,TGTGCCTGTGACACCTGGGGCCGGAGCTCCTGGGACACCCGACAGATGTTTTTC,CACDTWGRSSWDTRQMFF
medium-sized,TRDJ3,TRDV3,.,TGTGCCTTCCCCGAGTCGCATAATGGGCATATACGGAGCTCCTGGGACACCCGACAGATGTTTTTC,CAFPESHNGHIRSSWDTRQMFF
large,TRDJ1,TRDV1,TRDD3,TGTGCTCTTGGGGAACTAGGGCACCGACTGGGGGATACCGATAAACTCATCTTT,CALGELGHRLGDTDKLIF
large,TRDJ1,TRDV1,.,TGTGCTCTTGGGGGTCACCGGGGTTCCTACAAGTACTGGGAGTTCAAACTCATCTTT,CALGGHRGSYKYWEFKLIF
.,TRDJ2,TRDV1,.,TGTGCTCTTGGGGAATATGGGAAGTGGGAAGGTATGACAGCACAACTCTTCTTT,CALGEYGKWEGMTAQLFF
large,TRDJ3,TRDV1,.,TGTGCTCTTGGGGACCTAACCTGGGACACCCGACAGATGTTTTTC,CALGDLTWDTRQMFF
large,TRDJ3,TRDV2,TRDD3,TGTGCCTGTGACACCGTACTGGGGGATACCTGGGACACCCGACAGATGTTTTTC,CACDTVLGDTWDTRQMFF
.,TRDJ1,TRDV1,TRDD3,TGTGCTCTTGGGGAACTAACCTGTCCATACTGGGGGATCCTGGATAAACTCATCTTT,CALGELTCPYWGILDKLIF
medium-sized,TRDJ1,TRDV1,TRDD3,TGTGCTTTTTGTACTGGGGGATACACCGATAAACTCATCTTT,CAFCTGGYTDKLIF
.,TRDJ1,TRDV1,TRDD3,TGTGCTCTTGGGGAACTGGGATATATAGCCTACTGGGGGCCGACCGATAAACTCATCTTT,CALGELGYIAYWGPTDKLIF